The 21 T cell receptor beta chains below all came from one sample that was sequenced in a study of blood T cells in healthy people across ages. A second roughly 6 to 12 cycle PCR used barcoded and J-beta primers. MiXCR was run by TCRdb on the 5' RACE reads, yielding one entry per CDR3 protein. The table lists hundreds of thousands of distinct CDR3 sequences, 32% of them singletons. The sequencing input was blood. Every receptor here comes from a woman older than 75 in good health.

Note on this clonotype: It may be a read error: a sequence one base away is much more abundant. V gene TRBV29-1 combines with J gene TRBJ2-7, with D perhaps TRBD1 or TRBD2 (5 bases each). Trimming removed 3 bases at V and 7 bases at J, with 19 bases between. The CDR3 length is 14 residues. Per the germline V gene, CDR1 is SQVTM and CDR2 is ANQGSEA. The CDR3 is CSVEKGSWGNEQYF. CDR3 coding DNA: TGCAGCGTTGAGAAAGGGAGTTGGGGCAATGAGCAGTACTTC.

This clonotype was observed many times. The chain joins TRBV7-2 to TRBJ2-7; the D is unclear. Trimming removed 2 bases from V and 3 bases from J, with 14 bases in between. This CDR3 spans 15 amino acids. Germline assignment: CDR1 SGHTA and CDR2 FQGNSA. Written as DNA, the CDR3 is TGTGCCAGCAGCTTAAGTTCCCTGTCGGGCTACGAGCAGTACTTC. This codes for CASSLSSLSGYEQYF.

This clonotype was recorded many times. This chain connects TRBV2 to TRBJ2-3; D is perhaps TRBD1 or TRBD2 (5 bases each). Germline loops: CDR1 SNHLY, CDR2 FYNNEI. This CDR3 spans 15 amino acids. V lost 4 bases and J 3 bases, leaving 14 bases between the germline ends. The CDR3 DNA reads as TGTGCCAGCAGTGGCGAAGCGAGGGGTACAGATACGCAGTATTTT. Residues: CASSGEARGTDTQYF.

The chain's CDR3 is CASSSGGHEQYF. The CDR3 coding sequence is TGCGCCAGCAGCTCCGGAGGCCACGAGCAGTACTTC. The V call is TRBV5-1, the J call TRBJ2-7; a possible D gene is TRBD2 (5 bases). This CDR3 has 12 residues. V was clipped by 3 bases and J by 5 bases, with 9 bases between them. Germline CDR1 reads SGHRS; CDR2 reads YFSETQ. Full variable domain (missing parts from reference TRBV5-1 and TRBJ2-7): KAGVTQTPRYLIKTRGQQVTLSCSPISGHRSVSWYQQTPGQGLQFLFEYFSETQRNKGNFPGRFSGRQFSNSRSEMNVSTLELGDSALYLCASSSGGHEQYFGPGTRLTVT.

This clonotype was recorded at least ten times. The chain employs TRBV20-1 and TRBJ2-5; D possibly corresponds to TRBD2 (6 bases). The CDR3 spans 15 residues. Looked up from germline, CDR1 is DFQATT and CDR2 is SNEGSKA (reference sequence). V lost 0 bases to trimming and J lost 1 base, with 12 bases between them. The CDR3 reads CSARDRRGGQETQYF. As DNA, the CDR3 is TGCAGTGCTAGAGATCGGCGGGGAGGCCAAGAGACCCAGTACTTC.

The chain is built from TRBV30 and TRBJ2-3; 12 positions agree with TRBD1. The CDR3 loop spans 13 amino acids. The germline gives CDR1 GTSNPN, CDR2 SVGIG (reference sequence). Trimming at V came to 5 bases and at J to 6 bases, leaving 3 bases not matched to a gene. The CDR3 loop is CAWGTGGIDTQYF. In DNA form, the CDR3 reads TGTGCCTGGGGGACAGGGGGCATTGATACGCAGTATTTT.

V and J are TRBV7-2 and TRBJ2-5; no clear D gene. Trimming stripped 3 bases from V and 1 base from J, with 9 bases between. Per germline, CDR1 SGHTA and CDR2 FQGNSA. This CDR3 has 14 amino acids. CDR3 in amino acids: CASSLIGSQETQYF. The CDR3 region has the DNA TGTGCCAGCAGCTTGATTGGCAGCCAAGAGACCCAGTACTTC.

This clonotype was observed many times. This rearrangement joins TRBV7-8 to TRBJ1-2, with D uncertain. The length of the CDR3 is 15 residues. In germline, CDR1 is SGHVS, CDR2 FQNEAQ. V lost 7 bases to trimming and J lost 4 bases, with 19 bases between them. CDR3 nucleotide sequence: TGTGCCAGCAACCCGAGGGAGGGTAAAGGCTATGGCTACACCTTC. Translating gives CASNPREGKGYGYTF.

V is TRBV6-1 and J is TRBJ1-1; TRBD1 matches 9 bases. V shed 2 bases, J shed 4 bases, and the junction held 11 bases outside the gene matches. Germline V CDR1 and CDR2: MNHNS, SASEGT. The CDR3 is 17 amino acids. The CDR3: CASSERSWDRVATEAFF. The CDR3 DNA sequence: TGTGCCAGCAGTGAAAGGTCTTGGGACAGGGTGGCCACTGAAGCTTTCTTT.

The chain employs TRBV24-1 and TRBJ2-1, with D possibly being TRBD2 (6 bases). The V and J ends lost 3 bases and 11 bases respectively, with 16 bases between them. The CDR3 runs to 14 residues. Per germline, CDR1 KGHDR and CDR2 SFDVKD. DNA for the CDR3: TGTGCCACCAGTGATGCGGGACGGGCGGTTCAGCAGTTCTTC. Protein product: CATSDAGRAVQQFF.

This clonotype appeared many times. The J gene is TRBJ2-5, the V gene TRBV7-2; D is unclear. V lost 5 bases to trimming and J lost 5 bases, with 6 bases between them. The CDR3 totals 11 residues. Per germline, CDR1 SGHTA and CDR2 FQGNSA. Here the CDR3 DNA reads TGTGCCAGCAGCCCATTGGAGACCCAGTACTTC. This translates into CASSPLETQYF.

The J gene is TRBJ2-2, the V gene TRBV7-8; D remains ambiguous. CDR1 and CDR2 from the germline V gene are SGHVS and FQNEAQ. Trimming removed 4 bases at V and 2 bases at J, with 8 bases between. CDR3 length: 14 amino acids. CDR3 DNA: TGTGCCAGCAGCTGGGCTTTCAACACCGGGGAGCTGTTTTTT. Residues: CASSWAFNTGELFF.

This chain joins TRBV29-1 and TRBJ2-7; D not resolved. TRBJ2-5 explains the end of the DNA better; the J call may be wrong. Germline CDR1 and CDR2: SQVTM and ANQGSEA. The CDR3 loop spans 14 amino acids. For the CDR3, the DNA is TGCAGCGTTGCAGCCCTAGGAGTGGAAGAGACCCAGTACTTC. It yields the protein CSVAALGVEETQYF.

Ten or more counts support this clonotype. This chain joins TRBV10-3 and TRBJ2-1, with TRBD1 identical over 9 bases. The trim removed 10 bases at V and 7 bases at J, leaving 5 bases unmatched. There are 12 residues in the CDR3. Germline V CDR1 and CDR2: ENHRY, SYGVKD. This chain's CDR3 is CATGTGRNEQFF. In nucleotides, the CDR3 is TGTGCCACAGGGACAGGGAGGAATGAGCAGTTCTTC.

This clonotype was seen at least ten times. The rearrangement joins TRBV7-8 to TRBJ1-6, with unresolved D. This CDR3 region has 15 residues. V lost 0 bases and J lost 6, with 9 bases in between. The V gene's germline CDR1 is SGHVS and CDR2 FQNEAQ. CDR3 region: CASSLAGRANSPLHF. Written as DNA, the CDR3 is TGTGCCAGCAGCTTAGCAGGACGGGCTAATTCACCCCTCCACTTT. The whole variable domain, remainder taken from reference TRBV7-8 and TRBJ1-6, is GAGVSQSPRYKVAKRGQDVALRCDPISGHVSLFWYQQALGQGPEFLTYFQNEAQLDKSGLPSDRFFAERPEGSVSTLKIQRTQQEDSAVYLCASSLAGRANSPLHFGNGTRLTVT.

The chain couples TRBV7-8 to TRBJ2-7, with TRBD2 identical over 15 bases. The end of the DNA fits TRBJ2-5 better, so the J call may be wrong. In germline, CDR1 is SGHVS, CDR2 FQNEAQ. The CDR3 covers 16 residues. CDR3 in amino acids: CASSLGTSGRGETQYF. As DNA, the CDR3 is TGTGCCAGCAGCTTAGGGACTAGCGGGAGGGGTGAGACCCAGTACTTC.

The chain employs TRBV20-1 and TRBJ2-1, with D unresolved. CDR1 is DFQATT and CDR2 is SNEGSKA in the germline V gene (reference sequence). V gave up 0 bases and J gave up 12 bases, with 15 bases separating them. This CDR3 has 13 residues. Here the CDR3 reads CSARDLADGRQFF. As DNA, the CDR3 is TGCAGTGCTAGAGATTTGGCCGATGGTAGGCAGTTCTTC.

This clonotype was recorded at least ten times. The chain couples TRBV6-6 to TRBJ2-1; D is uncertain. The CDR3 sequence is 12 residues long. The ends were cut back, 2 bases at V and 10 bases at J, with 9 bases in the middle. Germline CDR1 MNHNY, CDR2 SVGAGI (reference sequence). Here the CDR3 DNA reads TGTGCCAGCAGTTACAGGGTACCAGAGCAGTTCTTC. This sequence encodes CASSYRVPEQFF.

This clonotype was seen at least ten times. The chain links TRBV27 to TRBJ2-5, with TRBD1 matching over 9 bases. This CDR3 contains 15 residues. Trimming cost V 6 bases and J 7 bases; bases outside gene matches: 12. Germline values: CDR1 MNHEY, CDR2 SMNVEV (reference sequence). CDR3 amino acids: CASSPGQGPSGTQYF. CDR3 nucleotides: TGTGCCAGCAGCCCTGGACAGGGGCCTTCGGGGACCCAGTACTTC.

Comment on this clonotype: A much bigger clone sits one base away, suggesting this may be a read error. CDR3 coding DNA: TGTGCCAGCACCGAGAGCCGGGCGAGCACTGAAGCTTTCTTT. This translates into CASTESRASTEAFF. The rearrangement links TRBV7-2 to TRBJ1-1; D is unclear. The V end lost 7 bases, the J end lost 4 bases, and 16 bases lay between the germline ends. Germline-derived CDR1 and CDR2 are SGHTA and FQGNSA. CDR3 length equals 14 residues.

With regard to this clonotype: Since no conserved phenylalanine or tryptophan closes the CDR3, a read error is the likely cause. V and J are TRBV20-1 and TRBJ2-3; perhaps TRBD1 as D (5 bases). This CDR3 is built from 12 residues. V was cut by 5 bases and J by 4 bases, with 10 bases left in between. Germline assignment: CDR1 DFQATT and CDR2 SNEGSKA (reference sequence). The CDR3 region has the DNA TGCAGTGCTCCCCCCAGGGCAGATACGCAGTATGTT. Its translation: CSAPPRADTQYV.